One and the same sample provided the 10 T cell receptor beta chains below, sequenced in a study of CXCR3-negative and CXCR3-positive naive CD8 T cells. Each TRB cDNA library was prepared by 5' RACE (with UMI labels). TCRdb re-called the 5' RACE reads; every CDR3 protein appears as one record, without DNA. The specimen's table records 5,500 to 8,000 distinct CDR3 sequences. Sequencing was performed on naive CXCR3- CD8+ T cells from blood. The subset is: CD45RO-CCR7+CD27+CD95- naive CD8+ T cells lacking CXCR3 (TNR3-). The receptors come from a human donor in good health. Some clones in this sample may be carry-over from other donors' samples.

This clonotype counts as medium-sized by frequency. The chain employs TRBV29-1 and TRBJ1-1; the TCRdb call, TRBD1, lacks DNA for checking. Germline V gene sequence: CDR1 SQVTM, CDR2 ANQGSEA. The CDR3 covers 13 residues. The CDR3 reads CSGFPGHDTEAFF.

The chain recombines TRBV29-1 with TRBJ2-3; the D call from TCRdb, TRBD2, cannot be confirmed without DNA. CDR1 is SQVTM and CDR2 is ANQGSEA in the germline V gene. CDR3 size: 15 residues. CDR3 residues: CSASSSGMSTDTQYF.

This clonotype is deemed medium-sized by its frequency. This chain links TRBV29-1 with TRBJ2-2; the D call of TRBD1 rests on TCRdb alone, since no DNA is present to check it. Germline values: CDR1 SQVTM, CDR2 ANQGSEA. This CDR3 contains 12 residues. This chain's CDR3 is CSAPGETGELFF.

The rearrangement links TRBV27 to TRBJ2-7; TCRdb's D call, TRBD1, is unchecked because there is no DNA. The CDR3 contains 14 residues. The germline CDR1 and CDR2 sequences are MNHEY and SMNVEV (reference sequence). CDR3 loop: CASSLGGGVREQYF.

The chain joins TRBV19 to TRBJ2-1; TCRdb proposes TRBD2, but this gene call is untestable without DNA. The germline V gene encodes CDR1 LNHDA and CDR2 SQIVND (reference sequence). This CDR3 contains 12 residues. The CDR3: CASSIGASGQFF.

V gene TRBV21-1 combines with J gene TRBJ2-3; TCRdb designates TRBD2, a call that cannot be tested without DNA. TRBV21-1 is noted as a pseudogene. The CDR3 totals 15 residues. CDR3 protein: CASSISGLLTDTQYF.

J is TRBJ2-1 and V is TRBV7-2; lacking DNA, the TRBD2 call made by TCRdb goes unchecked. Germline V gene sequence: CDR1 SGHTA, CDR2 FQGNSA. The CDR3 is 16 amino acids. CDR3 region: CASSAAEASSYNEQFF.

By frequency, this clonotype is medium-sized. The chain combines TRBV29-1 with TRBJ2-5; without DNA, the TCRdb call of TRBD2 cannot be checked. Germline CDR1 reads SQVTM; CDR2 reads ANQGSEA. CDR3 length: 14 amino acids. The CDR3 spells CSVEPAAGGETQYF.

The J gene is TRBJ2-2, the V gene TRBV19; there is no DNA to check the TCRdb D call of TRBD2. Germline assignment: CDR1 LNHDA and CDR2 SQIVND (reference sequence). This CDR3 contains 15 residues. CDR3 residues: CASSSSGLNTGELFF.

The gene calls are TRBV7-9 and TRBJ2-2; TCRdb names TRBD2, which stays unverified in the absence of DNA. CDR1 and CDR2 (germline): SEHNR, FQNEAQ (reference sequence). The CDR3 loop spans 21 amino acids. This CDR3 reads CASSSPLGGVAGATNTGELFF.